Detailed here is one T cell receptor (beta chain). This record belongs to a study of blood T cell repertoires in COVID-19. Background on the study: There were acute and convalescent COVID-19 samples, and they came from the United States, Italy and Spain. Sample material is recorded as cDNA or gDNA derived from T cells, B-cell-depleted T cells, or PBMCs.

Original analysis: Amplification from reference gene primers served as the basis for estimated nucleated cell counts. Only in-frame clones appear in the TCRdb table, and some are missing; sequencing was by immunoSEQ multiplex PCR. V, J and clone size were drawn from that table, and D and trimming were deduced from the DNA. The sample holds some 60,000 clones, 70% to 75% seen once. CDR3 size: 16 residues. Between the trimmed V and J ends, which lost 5 bases and 0 bases, there was a span of 14 bases. The V gene's germline CDR1 is SEHNR and CDR2 FQNEAQ (reference sequence). Sample: peripheral blood. The receptor's source is a woman in her 50s with active or convalescent COVID-19. This chain uses TRBV7-9 with TRBJ1-3; D not certain. The CDR3 nucleotides are TGTGCCAGCAGCCCCGTACGGGATATCTCTGGAAACACCATATATTTT. This sequence encodes CASSPVRDISGNTIYF.